A selection of T cell receptor beta chains follows, all from one sample in a study of CD8 T cells in ankylosing spondylitis. TCRdb fed the 5' RACE reads into MiXCR, producing one record per CDR3 protein. This table holds about 240,000 distinct CDR3 sequences, over 9.5% found once. Sequenced: blood, either unsorted or a sorted T cell fraction (not recorded which). These receptors all stem from a male donor with ankylosing spondylitis or in good health (not recorded which). Both conserved end residues are part of each CDR3. The D gene is left open where the match is weak. Only part of the rows carry a size: once, few, many, or a class if the clone is expanded.

TRBJ1-2	TRBV13	many	-	CASSPNDGGGYTF	TGTGCCAGCAGCCCTAACGACGGAGGCGGCTACACCTTC
TRBJ2-1	TRBV5-1	few	TRBD1	CASSSPPRDRGRGEQFF	TGCGCCAGCAGCTCGCCCCCCCGGGACAGGGGGCGGGGTGAGCAGTTCTTC
TRBJ2-7	TRBV20-1	many	-	CSARDKGGEGYEQYF	TGCAGTGCTAGAGATAAAGGAGGGGAAGGTTACGAGCAGTACTTC
TRBJ1-6	TRBV3-1	few	-	CASSQDRGYYNSPLHF	TGTGCCAGCAGCCAAGATAGGGGGTATTATAATTCACCCCTCCACTTT
TRBJ1-6	TRBV30	few	-	CAWSRDSPLHF	TGTGCCTGGAGTAGGGATTCACCCCTCCACTTT
TRBJ2-3	TRBV7-9	many	-	CASSLVLGATDTQYF	TGTGCCAGCAGCTTAGTCCTGGGGGCGACAGATACGCAGTATTTT
TRBJ2-5	TRBV27	few	-	CASCLGYQETQYF	TGTGCCAGCTGCTTGGGGTACCAAGAGACCCAGTACTTC
TRBJ1-1	TRBV12-3/TRBV12-4	many	-	CASSLATAQNTEAFF	TGTGCCAGCAGTTTAGCGACAGCCCAGAACACTGAAGCTTTCTTT
TRBJ2-1	TRBV5-1	many	-	CASSLNPDNEQFF	TGCGCCAGCAGCTTAAATCCCGACAATGAGCAGTTCTTC
TRBJ2-7	TRBV19	few	-	CASSSGRRYEQYF	TGTGCCAGTAGTTCGGGACGCCGATACGAGCAGTACTTC
TRBJ2-7	TRBV10-3	many	TRBD2	CAISGTSGHSYEQYF	TGTGCCATCAGTGGCACTAGCGGACACTCCTACGAGCAGTACTTC
TRBJ2-7	TRBV3-1	-	-	CASSQDATRSYEQYF	TGTGCCAGCAGCCAAGATGCGACACGATCCTACGAGCAGTACTTC
TRBJ2-7	TRBV5-1	many	-	CASSWGSFNYEQYF	TGCGCCAGCAGCTGGGGGAGCTTTAACTACGAGCAGTACTTC
TRBJ1-4	TRBV27	many	-	CASSPGLSEKLFF	TGTGCCAGCAGCCCAGGGTTATCTGAAAAACTGTTTTTT
TRBJ1-2	TRBV6-1	many	-	CASSDGGSGRHGYTF	TGTGCCAGCAGTGATGGAGGGTCGGGTCGTCATGGCTACACCTTC
TRBJ2-3	TRBV28	-	-	CATSERDTQYF	TGTGCCACCTCGGAACGAGATACGCAGTATTTT
TRBJ2-3	TRBV7-2	many	-	CASSAGEILRATDTQYF	TGTGCCAGCAGCGCCGGGGAGATCCTCCGAGCAACAGATACGCAGTATTTT
TRBJ1-1	TRBV5-1	many	-	CASSLQGNTEAFF	TGCGCCAGCAGCTTACAGGGGAACACTGAAGCTTTCTTT
TRBJ2-5	TRBV10-3	many	-	CAIRNVETQYF	TGTGCCATCAGGAACGTTGAGACCCAGTACTTC
TRBJ1-3	TRBV10-2	few	-	CASSEDTLAAGNTIYF	TGCGCCAGCAGTGAGGACACGCTGGCGGCCGGAAACACCATATATTTT
TRBJ2-2	TRBV5-1	many	-	CASSFDRGGELFF	TGCGCCAGCAGCTTCGACCGTGGCGGGGAGCTGTTTTTT
TRBJ1-2	TRBV29-1	many	-	CSVGDIYGYTF	TGCAGCGTGGGGGATATCTATGGCTACACCTTC
TRBJ1-1	TRBV6-1	-	-	CASSRGGFGEAAEAFF	TGTGCCAGCAGCCGGGGGGGGTTCGGAGAAGCCGCGGAAGCTTTCTTT
TRBJ1-2	TRBV20-1	few	TRBD1	CSARDARGHGYTF	TGCAGTGCTAGAGATGCTAGGGGGCATGGCTACACCTTC
TRBJ2-3	TRBV7-2	-	-	CASSRTQTVSTDTQYF	TGTGCCAGCAGCCGCACTCAGACGGTTAGCACAGATACGCAGTATTTT
TRBJ2-7	TRBV10-3	-	-	CAISESQVSYEQYF	TGTGCCATCAGTGAGTCACAGGTATCCTACGAGCAGTACTTC
TRBJ2-2	TRBV4-2	many	TRBD2	CASSQDPSGGAGELFF	TGTGCCAGCAGCCAAGATCCTAGCGGGGGGGCCGGGGAGCTGTTTTTT
TRBJ2-3	TRBV20-1	many	-	CSARAGGSDTQYF	TGCAGTGCTCGCGCCGGGGGCTCAGATACGCAGTATTTT
TRBJ1-1	TRBV6-1	few	-	CASRFTRTEAFF	TGTGCCAGCAGGTTTACCCGGACTGAAGCTTTCTTT
TRBJ2-3	TRBV19	few	-	CASSLDRGPQYF	TGTGCCAGTAGTCTGGACAGAGGCCCGCAGTATTTT
TRBJ2-3	TRBV11-3	-	TRBD1	CASSFRQGGTQYF	TGTGCCAGCAGCTTTCGACAGGGGGGTACGCAGTATTTT
TRBJ2-6	TRBV6-5	few	-	CASSYREHSSGANVLTF	TGTGCCAGCAGTTATCGGGAACACTCGTCTGGGGCCAACGTCCTGACTTTC
TRBJ2-2	TRBV12-3/TRBV12-4	many	TRBD1	CASSLGTGADSGELFF	TGTGCCAGCAGTCTAGGGACAGGGGCTGATTCCGGGGAGCTGTTTTTT
TRBJ2-2	TRBV20-1	many	-	CSAHPGYTGELFF	TGCAGTGCTCACCCAGGGTACACCGGGGAGCTGTTTTTT
TRBJ1-2	TRBV12-3/TRBV12-4	many	-	CASSLSRTPYGYTF	TGTGCCAGCAGTTTGTCACGGACTCCCTATGGCTACACCTTC
TRBJ2-3	TRBV7-9	-	TRBD2	CASSALAGGVGDTQYF	TGTGCCAGCAGCGCTCTAGCGGGAGGGGTTGGAGATACGCAGTATTTT
TRBJ2-1	TRBV30	-	TRBD2	CAWSALAGLNEQFF	TGTGCCTGGAGTGCACTAGCGGGGCTCAATGAGCAGTTCTTC
TRBJ1-2	TRBV11-3	-	-	CASSLVPGNYGYTF	TGTGCCAGCAGCTTAGTACCGGGGAACTATGGCTACACCTTC
TRBJ1-1	TRBV14	many	-	CASSPGQWNTEAFF	TGTGCCAGCAGCCCCGGACAGTGGAACACTGAAGCTTTCTTT
TRBJ2-1	TRBV12-5	many	TRBD2	CASGLPTSGRRGSDEQFF	TGTGCTAGTGGTTTGCCGACTAGCGGGAGACGCGGGTCCGATGAGCAGTTCTTC
TRBJ2-7	TRBV20-1	many	-	CSARHFPYEQYF	TGCAGTGCTAGACACTTTCCCTACGAGCAGTACTTC
TRBJ1-3	TRBV10-3	many	-	CAIKEGPFSGNTIYF	TGTGCCATCAAAGAGGGACCCTTCTCTGGAAACACCATATATTTT
TRBJ1-5	TRBV10-2	few	-	CASSMRDSNQPQHF	TGCGCCAGCAGTATGAGAGACAGCAATCAGCCCCAGCATTTT
TRBJ1-4	TRBV5-1	many	-	CASRAREGTNEKLFF	TGCGCCAGCAGGGCCAGGGAGGGAACTAATGAAAAACTGTTTTTT
TRBJ1-6	TRBV9	many	TRBD1	CASSVSDRANSPLHF	TGTGCCAGCAGCGTATCGGACAGGGCTAATTCACCCCTCCACTTT
TRBJ1-2	TRBV12-3/TRBV12-4	many	TRBD1	CASSLAGGRTGVNGYTF	TGTGCCAGCAGTTTAGCTGGGGGGCGGACAGGGGTGAATGGCTACACCTTC
TRBJ2-3	TRBV11-3	-	TRBD1	CASSYTGGPTDTQYF	TGTGCCAGCAGTTATACAGGGGGGCCCACAGATACGCAGTATTTT
TRBJ1-1	TRBV7-2	-	TRBD1	CASSSLHRGAGNTEAFF	TGTGCCAGCAGCTCCCTTCACAGGGGTGCAGGGAACACTGAAGCTTTCTTT